This TCR beta chain was sequenced in a study of OX40 agonist ivuxolimab in advanced cancers. Study-wide context: Hepatocellular carcinoma, melanoma, renal cell or head and neck cancer was diagnosed in the dose-escalation patients. The mean age was approximately 60 years, ranging from about 20 to 79, with about four fifths of participants male.

Trimming took 4 bases from V and 1 from J, leaving 14 bases between them. CDR3 size: 16 residues. The germline CDR1 and CDR2 sequences are KGHSH and LQKENI. Study conclusions and caveats: Among T cells, CD8+ cells averaged more expanded clones than CD4+ cells.

In the case of this clone: Its specificity is unknown.

Autoimmune disease history or systemic immunosuppression excluded patients. Some clones are missing from TCRdb's copy, which holds only in-frame ones; the method was immunoSEQ multiplex PCR. The table lists 60,000 to 70,000 clones, approximately 86% of them singletons. The source of this sequence is an adult with an advanced solid tumor such as melanoma, head and neck, liver or kidney cancer. The chain combines TRBV18 with TRBJ1-5; D possibly corresponds to TRBD1 (6 bases). Material: CD4+ or CD8+ T cells sorted from blood, obtained in a trial of the OX40 agonist ivuxolimab. This CDR3 is CASSLGGRTSNQPQHF. Here the CDR3 DNA reads TGTGCCAGCTCACTAGGGGGACGTACAAGCAATCAGCCCCAGCATTTT.